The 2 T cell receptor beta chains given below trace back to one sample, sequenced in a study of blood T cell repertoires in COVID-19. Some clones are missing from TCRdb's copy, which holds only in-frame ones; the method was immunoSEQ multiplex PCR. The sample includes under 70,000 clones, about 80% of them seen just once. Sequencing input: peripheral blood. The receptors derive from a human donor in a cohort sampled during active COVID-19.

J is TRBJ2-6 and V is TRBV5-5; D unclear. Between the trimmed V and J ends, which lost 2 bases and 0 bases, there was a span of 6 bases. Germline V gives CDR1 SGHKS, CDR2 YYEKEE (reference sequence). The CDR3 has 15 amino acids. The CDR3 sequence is CASSLPSSGANVLTF. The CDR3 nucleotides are TGTGCCAGCAGCTTACCTAGCTCTGGGGCCAACGTCCTGACTTTC.

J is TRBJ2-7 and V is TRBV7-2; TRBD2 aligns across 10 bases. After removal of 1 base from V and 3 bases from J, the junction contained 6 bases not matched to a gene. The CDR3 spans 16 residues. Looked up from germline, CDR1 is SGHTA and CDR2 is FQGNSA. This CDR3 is CASSLVASGSLYEQYF. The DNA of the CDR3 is TGTGCCAGCAGCTTAGTGGCTAGCGGGAGTCTCTACGAGCAGTACTTC.